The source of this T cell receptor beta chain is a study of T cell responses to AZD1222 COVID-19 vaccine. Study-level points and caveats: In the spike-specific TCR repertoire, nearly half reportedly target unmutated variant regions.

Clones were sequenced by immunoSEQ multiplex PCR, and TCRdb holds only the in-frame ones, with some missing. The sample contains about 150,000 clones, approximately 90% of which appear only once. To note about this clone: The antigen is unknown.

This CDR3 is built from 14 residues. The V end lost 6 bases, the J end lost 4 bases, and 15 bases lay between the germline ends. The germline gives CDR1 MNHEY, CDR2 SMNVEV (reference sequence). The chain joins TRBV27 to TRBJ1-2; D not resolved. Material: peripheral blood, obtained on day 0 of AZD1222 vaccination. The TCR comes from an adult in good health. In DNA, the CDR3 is TGTGCCAGCAGCCAGGAGGCCGGGATCTATGGCTACACCTTC. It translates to CASSQEAGIYGYTF.